Listed here is a single T cell receptor (beta chain). Its antigen remains unknown. This sample was included in a study of metastatic and nonmetastatic thyroid tumors. Findings and limits, study-wide: It was reportedly found that TCR beta diversity was significantly higher in malignant thyroid tumors than in benign nodules, a difference seen in both blood and tumor samples.

TCRdb reprocessed the PCR reads using MiXCR. The sample has under 50,000 clones, over 15% seen once. Treatment of any kind had been given to no patient before thyroid surgery. CDR1 is SGHAT, CDR2 FQNNGV, per germline. V lost 2 bases, J lost 4 bases, and 3 bases stayed unmatched. This CDR3 is 15 amino acids long. The sample taken for sequencing was tumor tissue. This clonotype was obtained from a female donor with papillary thyroid cancer or a benign thyroid nodule (not recorded which). Some clones in this sample may be carry-over from other donors' samples. V is TRBV11-2 and J is TRBJ2-3; 10 bases match TRBD2. The CDR3 reads CASSLLAGAADTQYF. The CDR3 coding sequence is TGTGCCAGCAGCTTACTAGCGGGAGCAGCAGATACGCAGTATTTT. The full variable domain, with the rest looked up from reference TRBV11-2 and TRBJ2-3, is EAGVAQSPRYKIIEKRQSVAFWCNPISGHATLYWYQQILGQGPKLLIQFQNNGVVDDSQLPKDRFSAERLKGVDSTLKIQPAKLEDSAVYLCASSLLAGAADTQYFGPGTRLTVL.